This TCR beta chain was sequenced in a study of T cell responses to AZD1222 COVID-19 vaccine. Study conclusions and caveats: At baseline, seropositivity was found in only six AZD1222 recipients. Sampled repertoires all dated from after the peak T cell response. The breadth and depth of Spike-specific TCRs increased once two AZD1222 doses had been given.

Here immunoSEQ multiplex PCR was the method, and the copy in TCRdb shows in-frame clones only, minus some. The table has 150,000 to 200,000 clones, 92% seen once. As concerns this clone: The antigen is undetermined.

Trimming took 4 bases from V and 1 from J, leaving 5 bases between them. Per germline, CDR1 MNHEY and CDR2 SVGAGI. CDR3 length: 13 amino acids. The receptor's source is an adult who received the AZD1222 COVID-19 vaccine. This chain uses TRBV6-5 with TRBJ1-5; D is uncertain. The specimen comprised peripheral blood, sampled 28 days after the second AZD1222 dose. The CDR3, as DNA: TGTGCCAGCAGTTGGGGAAGCAATCAGCCCCAGCATTTT. Translation gives CASSWGSNQPQHF.